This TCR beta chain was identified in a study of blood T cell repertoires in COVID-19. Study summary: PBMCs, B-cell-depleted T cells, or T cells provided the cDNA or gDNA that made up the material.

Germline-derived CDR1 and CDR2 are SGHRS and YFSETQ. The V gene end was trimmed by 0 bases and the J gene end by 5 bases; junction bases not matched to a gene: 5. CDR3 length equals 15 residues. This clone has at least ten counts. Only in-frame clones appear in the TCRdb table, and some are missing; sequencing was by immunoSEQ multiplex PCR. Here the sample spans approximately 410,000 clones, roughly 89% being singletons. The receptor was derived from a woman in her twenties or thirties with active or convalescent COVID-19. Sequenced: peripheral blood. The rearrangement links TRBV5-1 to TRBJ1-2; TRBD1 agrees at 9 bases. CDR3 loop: CASSLGQGVAYGYTF. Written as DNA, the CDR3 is TGCGCCAGCAGCTTGGGACAGGGGGTCGCTTATGGCTACACCTTC.